The rows below give T cell receptor beta chains drawn from one sample of a study of identical twins. TCRdb analysed the 5' RACE reads with MiXCR anew, one entry per CDR3 protein. The sample gives approximately 690,000 distinct CDR3 sequences, roughly 6.2% of which show up once; around 2% is in the top ten. The sequenced sample was naive T cells sorted from blood. These TCRs come from a man aged 18 to 30 in good health. Each CDR3 is given with its conserved first and last residue. D genes are given only for firm matches. Not every row has a clone size; where given, it reads once, few, many or a size class.

>TRBV7-8|NA|NA|14|TRBJ2-1
TGTGCCAGCAGCTTCCCTCCCCTTGGCAATGAGCAGTTCTTC
CASSFPPLGNEQFF
>TRBV5-1|many|TRBD2|16|TRBJ2-1
TGCGCCAGCAGACTGGCCCTAGCGGGTTCCTACAATGAGCAGTTCTTC
CASRLALAGSYNEQFF
>TRBV3-1|few|NA|17|TRBJ1-2
TGTGCCAGTTCATTGGGAGTTGGGGGTTATAGTAGCTATGGCTACACCTTC
CASSLGVGGYSSYGYTF
>TRBV7-9|many|NA|14|TRBJ2-1
TGTGCCAGCAGCTTTTGGGACGGGAACAATGAGCAGTTCTTC
CASSFWDGNNEQFF
>TRBV20-1|many|NA|14|TRBJ2-5
TGCAGTGCTAGAGATCCTAATAGCCAAGAGACCCAGTACTTC
CSARDPNSQETQYF
>TRBV27|many|NA|14|TRBJ2-2
TGTGCCAGCCACCCCGGGACAAGCACCGGGGAGCTGTTTTTT
CASHPGTSTGELFF
>TRBV6-1|many|NA|14|TRBJ1-4
TGTGCCAGCACGATGAGGGAGCAAGGCGAAAAACTGTTTTTT
CASTMREQGEKLFF
>TRBV24-1|NA|NA|14|TRBJ2-1
TGTGCCGTCGGAGGACTCGGGGAATACAATGAGCAGTTCTTC
CAVGGLGEYNEQFF
>TRBV11-2|NA|NA|18|TRBJ1-1
TGTGCCAGCAGTTGGGCTCCGGGGGCCGTACACCTGAACACTGAAGCTTTCTTT
CASSWAPGAVHLNTEAFF
>TRBV7-9|NA|NA|15|TRBJ1-2
TGTGCCAGCAGCACGGCGGCCCATGGACAGTATGGCTACACCTTC
CASSTAAHGQYGYTF
>TRBV12-3/TRBV12-4|once|NA|15|TRBJ1-5
TGTGCCAGCAGCCGCGGACACGGGCTATATCAGCCCCAGCATTTT
CASSRGHGLYQPQHF
>TRBV6-5|many|NA|15|TRBJ1-5
TGTGCCAGCAGTTACTCGGCAGGGGATGGACAGCCCCAGCATTTT
CASSYSAGDGQPQHF
>TRBV12-3/TRBV12-4|NA|TRBD2|20|TRBJ2-1
TGTGCCAGCAGTTTTTTTGGGGGCGGACTAGCGGGAGCGCCCTACAATGAGCAGTTCTTC
CASSFFGGGLAGAPYNEQFF
>TRBV7-3|NA|TRBD1|14|TRBJ2-1
TGTGCCAGCAGCCCAGACAGGGTGGACAATGAGCAGTTCTTC
CASSPDRVDNEQFF
>TRBV29-1|few|TRBD1|15|TRBJ2-1
TGCAGCGTCGAAACCGGGACAGGGGGTATCAATGAGCAGTTCTTC
CSVETGTGGINEQFF
>TRBV7-9|few|TRBD1|16|TRBJ2-7
TGTGCCAGCAGCTTAGCGACGGGACAGGGAACCTACGAGCAGTACTTC
CASSLATGQGTYEQYF
>TRBV6-1|NA|NA|14|TRBJ1-2
TGTGCCAGTGATAACCCCGGGACACTAAATGGCTACACCTTC
CASDNPGTLNGYTF
>TRBV29-1|many|NA|18|TRBJ2-3
TGCAGCGTTGGAGGGGGGACTTTCCTAACCTCTAGCACAGATACGCAGTATTTT
CSVGGGTFLTSSTDTQYF
>TRBV28|many|NA|17|TRBJ2-5
TGTGCCAGCAGTTTAATACCCTCCGGGGGCGAGGGCGAGACCCAGTACTTC
CASSLIPSGGEGETQYF
>TRBV12-3/TRBV12-4|many|TRBD2|16|TRBJ2-2
TGTGCCAGCAGTTCGCTCCGACTAGCGGACACCGGGGAGCTGTTTTTT
CASSSLRLADTGELFF
>TRBV10-2|many|NA|14|TRBJ2-2
TGCGCCAGCAAGGTGGGACCGAACACCGGGGAGCTGTTTTTT
CASKVGPNTGELFF
>TRBV20-1|many|NA|14|TRBJ2-3
TGCAGTGCTAGAGATACCAGGCGCGTAGATACGCAGTATTTT
CSARDTRRVDTQYF
>TRBV5-1|many|NA|16|TRBJ1-1
TGCGCCAGCAGCTTGGAGGGGCAGGGAAGGTCTCGTGAAGCTTTCTTT
CASSLEGQGRSREAFF
>TRBV20-1|few|TRBD2|13|TRBJ2-2
TGCAGTGCTAGTCTAGCGGGTCCCGGGGAGCTGTTTTTT
CSASLAGPGELFF
>TRBV10-1|NA|NA|13|TRBJ2-2
TGCGCCAGCAGTGTGTCTGGGGCCGGGGAGCTGTTTTTT
CASSVSGAGELFF
>TRBV7-7|few|TRBD2|16|TRBJ2-2
TGTGCCAGCAGCTTGGGAGGGGAAGGTGGGACCGGGGAGCTGTTTTTT
CASSLGGEGGTGELFF
>TRBV4-3|many|TRBD2|16|TRBJ2-7
TGCGCCAGCAGCCAAGACGGGACTAGCGCCTTCTACGAGCAGTACTTC
CASSQDGTSAFYEQYF
>TRBV29-1|NA|TRBD2|14|TRBJ2-5
TGCAGCGTTGATAAGGCTAGCGGGAAAGAGACCCAGTACTTC
CSVDKASGKETQYF
>TRBV5-1|few|NA|15|TRBJ2-4
TGCGCCAGCAGCGTGGACAGAGCGGCCAAAAACATTCAGTACTTC
CASSVDRAAKNIQYF
>TRBV7-8|few|NA|14|TRBJ1-1
TGTGCCAGCAGCCGTCGTGGGGTTGACACTGAAGCTTTCTTT
CASSRRGVDTEAFF
>TRBV5-1|many|TRBD2|15|TRBJ2-1
TGCGCCAGCAGCGCTAGCGGAGGCTCCTACAATGAGCAGTTCTTC
CASSASGGSYNEQFF
>TRBV7-2|few|NA|16|TRBJ2-1
TGTGCCAGCAGCTTAGGAGGGACCGTGGTTACCAATGAGCAGTTCTTC
CASSLGGTVVTNEQFF
>TRBV3-1|NA|TRBD2|16|TRBJ2-7
TGTGCCAGCAGCCAAGTTGTAAGCGGGAGGTTTGGCGAGCAGTACTTC
CASSQVVSGRFGEQYF
>TRBV7-9|many|NA|14|TRBJ2-2
TGTGCCAGCACCCACCCGTGGAGGGCCGGGGAGCTGTTTTTT
CASTHPWRAGELFF
>TRBV28|few|TRBD1|16|TRBJ2-5
TGTGCCAGCAGTCTCACCGGGACAGGGTGGCCGGAGACCCAGTACTTC
CASSLTGTGWPETQYF
>TRBV3-1|NA|NA|16|TRBJ2-3
TGTGCCAGCAGCCAAGTCACGGGGTATAGCACAGATACGCAGTATTTT
CASSQVTGYSTDTQYF
>TRBV12-3/TRBV12-4|few|NA|14|TRBJ2-3
TGTGCCAGCAGTTTAGCCCAGGGGTCAGATACGCAGTATTTT
CASSLAQGSDTQYF
>TRBV9|NA|NA|16|TRBJ2-1
TGTGCCAGCAGCGTAGCTCCAGCCGCGGGATACAATGAGCAGTTCTTC
CASSVAPAAGYNEQFF
>TRBV10-3|many|TRBD1|14|TRBJ2-7
TGTGCCATCAGAGACAGGGATAGCTCCTACGAGCAGTACTTC
CAIRDRDSSYEQYF
>TRBV7-8|few|NA|14|TRBJ1-2
TGTGCCAGCAGCTTAGGGATGGGGGACGGAGGCTACACCTTC
CASSLGMGDGGYTF
>TRBV9|NA|TRBD2|17|TRBJ2-1
TGTGCCAGCAGCGTAGGAGGAGGGGTAGCGGGACGTGGGGGGAAGTTCTTC
CASSVGGGVAGRGGKFF
>TRBV20-1|few|NA|14|TRBJ2-3
TGCAGTGCCCCGAGGGGGGTGGGGACAGATACGCAGTATTTT
CSAPRGVGTDTQYF
>TRBV12-3/TRBV12-4|many|NA|13|TRBJ1-1
TGTGCCAGCAGTAAGACAGTGTTTAGTGAAGCTTTCTTT
CASSKTVFSEAFF
>TRBV12-3/TRBV12-4|NA|NA|12|TRBJ1-1
TGTGCCAGCAGCCGGTTGGCGGATGAAGCTTTCTTT
CASSRLADEAFF
>TRBV10-3|many|NA|15|TRBJ2-1
TGTGCCATCAAGGGGGGAACAGGGCTTAACAATGAGCAGTTCTTC
CAIKGGTGLNNEQFF
>TRBV27|many|NA|11|TRBJ2-7
TGTGCCAGCAGTGACTACTACGAGCAGTACTTC
CASSDYYEQYF
>TRBV6-6|many|TRBD2|13|TRBJ2-3
TGTGCCAGCAGTGGGGGGGTTTCAGATACGCAGTATTTT
CASSGGVSDTQYF
>TRBV6-5|NA|TRBD2|18|TRBJ2-5
TGTGCCAGCAGTTACAGAGGACTAGCGGGAGGAGGAGGAGAGACCCAGTACTTC
CASSYRGLAGGGGETQYF
>TRBV20-1|many|NA|14|TRBJ2-7
TGCAGTGCTAGAGATCAGGACAGTCCCTACGAGCAGTACTTC
CSARDQDSPYEQYF
>TRBV24-1|many|TRBD1|19|TRBJ2-5
TGTGCCACCAGTGATTTGGCCGGGGGGACAGGGGGACCACAAGAGACCCAGTACTTC
CATSDLAGGTGGPQETQYF
>TRBV27|NA|NA|15|TRBJ2-3
TGTGCCAGCAGTTCCCCCGCAGGTTTCCCAGATACGCAGTATTTT
CASSSPAGFPDTQYF
>TRBV9|many|TRBD2|15|TRBJ2-1
TGTGCCAGCAGCGTAGGTGGGAGGGGATACAATGAGCAGTTCTTC
CASSVGGRGYNEQFF
>TRBV7-3|many|TRBD1|16|TRBJ2-1
TGTGCCAGCGGGAACACCGGGACAGGGCTGGACAATGAGCAGTTCTTC
CASGNTGTGLDNEQFF